These 18 T cell receptor beta chains share one sample of origin, sequenced in a study of OX40 agonist ivuxolimab in advanced cancers. TCRdb's table, derived via immunoSEQ multiplex PCR, lists solely in-frame clones and lacks some. The data contain about 73,000 clones, almost 90% of them singletons. The sample here was CD4+ or CD8+ T cells sorted from blood, taken in a trial of the OX40 agonist ivuxolimab. The source is an adult with an advanced solid tumor such as melanoma, head and neck, liver or kidney cancer.

This rearrangement joins TRBV5-4 to TRBJ1-1; D not resolved. The CDR3 runs to 11 residues. Germline-derived CDR1 and CDR2 are SGHNT and YYREEE (reference sequence). V dropped 4 bases and J dropped 3 bases, with 4 bases sitting between them. This chain's CDR3 is CASSLDTEAFF. In DNA form, the CDR3 reads TGTGCCAGCAGCCTCGACACTGAAGCTTTCTTT.

The rearrangement uses TRBV9 and TRBJ2-5; 7 nucleotides agree with TRBD2. The germline V gene has CDR1 SGDLS and CDR2 YYNGEE. The CDR3 covers 16 residues. J lost 1 base, V lost 0 bases, and 6 bases had no gene match. CDR3 residues: CASSVGSRGVQETQYF. CDR3 nucleotides: TGTGCCAGCAGCGTAGGGTCTCGGGGGGTCCAAGAGACCCAGTACTTC.

As DNA, the CDR3 is TGTGCCAGCAGCCCCAAGGGGGTGGATTCACCCCTCCACTTT. It yields the protein CASSPKGVDSPLHF. The rearrangement joins TRBV7-8 to TRBJ1-6, with a tentative D call TRBD1 (6 bases). Germline-derived CDR1 and CDR2 are SGHVS and FQNEAQ. This CDR3 spans 14 amino acids. Trimming stripped 5 bases from V and 8 bases from J, with 13 bases between.

V usage is TRBV9 and J usage is TRBJ2-3; 8 bases are a match to TRBD2. V shed 4 bases, J shed 0 bases, and the junction held 10 bases outside the gene matches. The germline gives CDR1 SGDLS, CDR2 YYNGEE. The CDR3 loop spans 17 amino acids. CDR3: CASSSEGSGVSTDTQYF. In DNA form, the CDR3 reads TGTGCCAGCAGCTCCGAGGGTAGCGGGGTTAGCACAGATACGCAGTATTTT.

This clone was seen a single time. The genes are TRBV5-1 and TRBJ2-7; no clear D gene. The germline CDR1 and CDR2 sequences are SGHRS and YFSETQ. The CDR3 runs 15 residues. The V end was cut by 4 bases, the J end by 1 base, with 15 bases between. CDR3 nucleotide sequence: TGCGCCAGCAGCCCGGAAGTTGGACGGTCCTACGAGCAGTACTTC. Protein: CASSPEVGRSYEQYF.

This chain joins TRBV19 and TRBJ1-1; perhaps TRBD1 as D (6 bases). V gave up 8 bases and J gave up 0 bases, with 10 bases separating them. Germline CDR1 LNHDA, CDR2 SQIVND (reference sequence). The CDR3 extends over 13 amino acids. The CDR3 sequence is CASSKGVNTEAFF. The CDR3 region has the DNA TGTGCCAGTTCCAAGGGGGTGAACACTGAAGCTTTCTTT.

The chain is built from TRBV28 and TRBJ1-2; no reliable D call. The CDR3 extends over 13 amino acids. Germline values: CDR1 MDHEN, CDR2 SYDVKM. Trimming stripped 2 bases from V and 5 bases from J, with 9 bases between. CDR3 coding DNA: TGTGCCAGCAGTTTAAGTCCCGTTTATGGCTACACCTTC. This codes for CASSLSPVYGYTF.

V is TRBV5-1 and J is TRBJ1-2; D call uncertain. CDR1 SGHRS and CDR2 YFSETQ come from the germline V gene. The V gene lost 0 bases and the J gene lost 2 bases, with 5 bases spanning the gap. CDR3 length equals 13 residues. CDR3: CASSLEENYGYTF. CDR3 nucleotide sequence: TGCGCCAGCAGCTTGGAGGAGAACTATGGCTACACCTTC.

V is TRBV5-1 and J is TRBJ2-7; 10 bases are shared with TRBD2. V dropped 8 bases and J dropped 5; count of bases not matched to a gene: 19. This CDR3 has 17 amino acids. Looked up from germline, CDR1 is SGHRS and CDR2 is YFSETQ. CDR3 coding DNA: TGCGCCAGGGGGGAGCGGGAGGGCCCAAGGTGCGGCCACGAGCAGTACTTC. Its protein product is CARGEREGPRCGHEQYF.

This clone occurred a few times. The chain has TRBV5-1 and TRBJ2-7; possibly TRBD2 for D (6 bases). V was shortened by 4 bases and J by 3 bases, with 11 bases between the two germline ends. This CDR3 contains 13 residues. Germline CDR1 and CDR2: SGHRS and YFSETQ. This CDR3 reads CASSLATYYEQYF. In DNA, the CDR3 is TGCGCCAGCAGCCTAGCGACCTACTACGAGCAGTACTTC. Full variable domain (remainder filled in from reference TRBV5-1 and TRBJ2-7): KAGVTQTPRYLIKTRGQQVTLSCSPISGHRSVSWYQQTPGQGLQFLFEYFSETQRNKGNFPGRFSGRQFSNSRSEMNVSTLELGDSALYLCASSLATYYEQYFGPGTRLTVT.

The chain is built from TRBV5-6 and TRBJ2-5; TRBD2 agrees at 7 bases. Trimming took 4 bases from V and 5 from J; bases not matched to a gene: 8. The CDR3 contains 14 residues. Germline V CDR1 and CDR2: SGHDT, YYEEEE. CDR3: CASSPGLPGETQYF. The CDR3, as DNA: TGTGCCAGCAGCCCGGGACTACCCGGTGAGACCCAGTACTTC.

The chain uses TRBV30 and TRBJ2-7; TRBD1 aligns across 10 bases. V lost 0 bases, J lost 5 bases, and 7 bases stayed unmatched. CDR1 is GTSNPN, CDR2 SVGIG, per germline (reference sequence). The CDR3 consists of 15 residues. CDR3 DNA: TGTGCCTGGAGTGTAGAGGGACAGGGGTTCCACGAGCAGTACTTC. Its protein product is CAWSVEGQGFHEQYF.

The chain is built from TRBV10-3 and TRBJ2-5; D might be TRBD2 (6 bases). The CDR3 extends over 13 amino acids. The germline gives CDR1 ENHRY, CDR2 SYGVKD. The V end lost 7 bases, the J end lost 6 bases, and 15 bases lay between the germline ends. The CDR3 nucleotides are TGTGCCATCAAAGAGTCGGGGAGGAAGACCCAGTACTTC. Its translation is CAIKESGRKTQYF.

The rearrangement links TRBV15 to TRBJ1-2; the D gene is possibly TRBD1 (5 bases). Between the trimmed V and J ends, which lost 0 bases and 1 base, there was a span of 6 bases. CDR3 size: 14 residues. Germline CDR1 reads LNHNV; CDR2 reads YYDKDF (reference sequence). The CDR3 reads CATSRDGGNYGYTF. The CDR3 nucleotides are TGTGCCACCAGCAGAGATGGGGGTAACTATGGCTACACCTTC.

This clone was counted once. The chain joins TRBV29-1 to TRBJ2-1; 10 positions match TRBD1. This CDR3 spans 14 amino acids. Germline V gene lookup returns CDR1 SQVTM and CDR2 ANQGSEA. V shed 6 bases, J shed 1 base, and the junction held 3 bases outside the gene matches. The CDR3 DNA is TGCAGCGTAAGACAGGGGGCATCCTACAATGAGCAGTTCTTC. It yields the protein CSVRQGASYNEQFF.

The chain has TRBV10-3 and TRBJ2-1; 8 bases align to TRBD1. Germline values: CDR1 ENHRY, CDR2 SYGVKD. J lost 3 bases, V lost 5 bases, and 12 bases had no gene match. This CDR3 has 17 residues. DNA for the CDR3: TGTGCCATCAGTCGGTCGGGACAGGTGTTCGTCTACAATGAGCAGTTCTTC. Translation gives CAISRSGQVFVYNEQFF.

This rearrangement joins TRBV6-1 to TRBJ1-5; maybe TRBD1 (5 bases). This CDR3 comprises 13 residues. The germline V gene has CDR1 MNHNS and CDR2 SASEGT. The ends were cut back, 8 bases at V and 7 bases at J, with 15 bases in the middle. CDR3 coding DNA: TGTGCCAGCCTTCAAATGGGGGGACAGCCCCAGCATTTT. Its protein is CASLQMGGQPQHF.

The chain is built from TRBV7-9 and TRBJ2-4, with D maybe TRBD1 (6 bases). Trimming pared 3 bases from V and 2 bases from J, leaving 11 bases between. The CDR3 consists of 15 residues. Germline V CDR1 and CDR2: SEHNR, FQNEAQ (reference sequence). CDR3 in amino acids: CASSFGRGPKNIQYF. CDR3 DNA: TGTGCCAGCAGCTTCGGCAGGGGTCCCAAAAACATTCAGTACTTC.